The 13 T cell receptor beta chains reported below all come from one sample, sequenced in a study of metastatic and nonmetastatic thyroid tumors. TCRdb reanalyzed the PCR reads with MiXCR. The data hold about 64,000 clones, with about 3.8% observed a single time. No treatment of any kind had been given to any patient before thyroid surgery. Material for sequencing was blood. All receptors come from a female donor with papillary thyroid cancer or a benign thyroid nodule (not recorded which). Some clones in this sample may be carry-over from other donors' samples.

The CDR3: CASRPQPGKTSGRNNEQFF. CDR3 DNA sequence: TGTGCCAGCCGCCCTCAACCAGGGAAGACTAGCGGGAGGAACAATGAGCAGTTCTTC. The rearrangement links TRBV3-1 to TRBJ2-1, with TRBD2 matching over 13 bases. Looked up from germline, CDR1 is LGHDT and CDR2 is YNNKEL (reference sequence). The CDR3 is 19 residues long. Trimming removed 8 bases from V and 5 bases from J; junction bases left unmatched: 18.

In this sample, this clone turned up many times. CDR3 DNA sequence: TGTGCCAGCAGCTTGTTGGACTTTATGAACACTGAAGCTTTCTTT. Translation: CASSLLDFMNTEAFF. The V and J genes are TRBV5-6 and TRBJ1-1; D is ambiguous. The germline gives CDR1 SGHDT, CDR2 YYEEEE. The V end lost 1 base, the J end lost 0 bases, and 10 bases lay between the germline ends. The CDR3 contains 15 residues.

The chain recombines TRBV6-5 with TRBJ1-6, with D uncertain. V was trimmed by 2 bases and J by 8 bases, leaving 10 bases between them. Germline assignment: CDR1 MNHEY and CDR2 SVGAGI. The CDR3 totals 14 residues. CDR3 DNA sequence: TGTGCCAGCAGTTACAAGGCGGGTCATTCACCCCTCCACTTT. This sequence encodes CASSYKAGHSPLHF.

In its sample, this clone was seen many times. The J gene is TRBJ1-3, the V gene TRBV3-1; D gene unclear. The CDR3 covers 14 residues. CDR1 is LGHDT, CDR2 YNNKEL, per germline (reference sequence). V shed 0 bases and J shed 4 bases, with 7 bases lying between them. The DNA of the CDR3 is TGTGCCAGCAGCCAAGATGTTGGGGGAAACACCATATATTTT. This translates into CASSQDVGGNTIYF.

Many counts were recorded for this clone. CDR3 amino acids: CSARGDSLNYGYTF. The DNA of the CDR3 is TGCAGTGCTAGAGGGGACAGCTTGAACTATGGCTACACCTTC. V and J are TRBV20-1 and TRBJ1-2; 7 bases are shared with TRBD1. The germline V gene has CDR1 DFQATT and CDR2 SNEGSKA (reference sequence). The trim removed 1 base at V and 2 bases at J, leaving 4 bases unmatched. The CDR3 is 14 amino acids.

Worth noting for this clone: A much larger clone differs from this one at a single base, so this may be a read error. The chain combines TRBV30 with TRBJ2-3, with 8 bases that match TRBD1. Germline V CDR1 and CDR2: GTSNPN, SVGIG (reference sequence). The CDR3 length is 16 residues. The CDR3 nucleotides read TGTGCCAGGAGTGTACCCTCAGGGGGCTACGTGGATACGCAGTATTTT. Translation gives CARSVPSGGYVDTQYF.

This clone was found many times. V gene TRBV6-5 combines with J gene TRBJ2-2; no definite D call. The CDR3 totals 16 residues. V dropped 0 bases and J dropped 4 bases, with 12 bases sitting between them. Looked up from germline, CDR1 is MNHEY and CDR2 is SVGAGI. The CDR3: CASSYSLTASTGELFF. The CDR3 DNA sequence: TGTGCCAGCAGTTACTCACTTACAGCTTCCACCGGGGAGCTGTTTTTT.

In its sample, this clone was seen a few times. The chain uses TRBV6-1 and TRBJ1-1; D possibly corresponds to TRBD1 (6 bases). Germline V gives CDR1 MNHNS, CDR2 SASEGT. The V gene lost 5 bases and the J gene lost 9 bases, with 13 bases spanning the gap. The CDR3 spans 12 residues. CDR3: CASSTGFPQAFF. CDR3 in DNA: TGTGCCAGCAGTACAGGGTTCCCTCAAGCTTTCTTT.

This clone was detected ten times or more. The rearrangement links TRBV12-3 or TRBV12-4 to TRBJ1-1; D is unresolved. V lost 7 bases, J lost 1 base, and 13 bases lay in between. The CDR3 sequence is 14 residues long. The CDR3 DNA follows: TGTGCCAGCACTCCTTATACTAGGAACACTGAAGCTTTCTTT. It yields the protein CASTPYTRNTEAFF.

This clone has at least ten counts. The chain couples TRBV3-1 to TRBJ2-3, with a possible D match to TRBD1 (6 bases). From germline, CDR1 is LGHDT and CDR2 YNNKEL (reference sequence). The V and J ends lost 2 bases and 2 bases respectively, with 20 bases between them. The CDR3 runs 18 residues. CDR3 sequence: CASSQTYLGHNFTDTQYF. For the CDR3, the DNA is TGTGCCAGCAGCCAAACCTATTTGGGACATAACTTCACAGATACGCAGTATTTT.

This clone was seen at least ten times. The rearrangement uses TRBV20-1 and TRBJ1-2, with 7 bases identical to TRBD1. Germline lookup yields CDR1 DFQATT and CDR2 SNEGSKA (reference sequence). The trim removed 5 bases at V and 5 bases at J, leaving 8 bases unmatched. The CDR3 totals 13 residues. CDR3 residues: CSAGQDPEYGYTF. CDR3 nucleotides: TGCAGTGCTGGACAGGATCCAGAGTATGGCTACACCTTC.

The table lists this clone with a few counts. Other DNA sequences in this sample translate to the same CDR3. CDR3 residues: CSARIQPGLAGGPPQETQYF. CDR3 DNA: TGCAGTGCCCGAATCCAACCGGGACTAGCGGGAGGGCCGCCCCAAGAGACCCAGTACTTC. The rearrangement links TRBV20-1 to TRBJ2-5; 16 positions match TRBD2. CDR1 is DFQATT and CDR2 is SNEGSKA in the germline V gene (reference sequence). The CDR3 covers 20 residues. The V and J ends lost 6 bases and 1 base, in that order; junction bases with no gene match: 17.

This clone was counted between two and nine times. The chain is built from TRBV28 and TRBJ1-5; no firm D call. Deletions cut 5 bases from V and 1 base from J, with 18 bases between. Germline-derived CDR1 and CDR2 are MDHEN and SYDVKM. The CDR3 loop spans 17 amino acids. CDR3 residues: CASSLIVGFLSNQPQHF. In DNA form, the CDR3 reads TGTGCCAGCAGTCTTATAGTGGGGTTTTTGAGCAATCAGCCCCAGCATTTT. The full variable domain, with the rest looked up from reference TRBV28 and TRBJ1-5, is DVKVTQSSRYLVKRTGEKVFLECVQDMDHENMFWYRQDPGLGLRLIYFSYDVKMKEKGDIPEGYSVSREKKERFSLILESASTNQTSMYLCASSLIVGFLSNQPQHFGDGTRLSIL.